This T cell receptor (beta chain) was profiled in a study of type 1 regulatory T cells. Overall study: An in vitro protocol generated T-allo10, a Tr1-enriched, alloantigen-specific CD4 T cell product.

TCRdb re-called the reads through MiXCR, storing one row per CDR3 protein. The data show about 14,000 distinct CDR3 sequences, with around 13% seen just once and less than 20% held by the top ten. There are 14 residues in the CDR3. Trimming cost V 5 bases and J 3 bases; bases outside gene matches: 6. Germline V CDR1 and CDR2: LGHDT, YNNKEL (reference sequence). This clonotype was seen many times. Its antigen is not known. The material sequenced was cultured T cells, either the whole culture or a sorted T cell fraction (not recorded which). This clonotype originated in a human donor in good health. The rearrangement joins TRBV3-1 to TRBJ1-2; 7 bases are shared with TRBD1. CDR3 sequence: CASSALGTDYGYTF. The DNA of the CDR3 is TGTGCCAGCAGCGCCCTGGGGACAGACTATGGCTACACCTTC. Based on the CDR3 plus reference TRBV3-1 and TRBJ1-2, the full variable domain is DTAVSQTPKYLVTQMGNDKSIKCEQNLGHDTMYWYKQDSKKFLKIMFSYNNKELIINETVPNRFSPKSPDKAHLNLHINSLELGDSAVYFCASSALGTDYGYTFGSGTRLTVV.